These T cell receptor beta chains were read from a single sample in a study of blood T cells in healthy people across ages. TCRdb re-derived calls from the 5' RACE reads in MiXCR, one entry per CDR3 protein. This table holds 730,000 or so distinct CDR3 sequences, approximately 39% found once. Specimen: blood. The source of these receptors is an older woman in good health. CDR3s include the opening cysteine and the closing phenylalanine or tryptophan. D genes are given only for firm matches. Not all rows give a size; the values are once, few, many and, for expanded clones, a class.

d_call	clone_size	j_call	v_call	cdr3_nt	cdr3_aa
TRBD2	NA	TRBJ2-5	TRBV7-6	TGTGCCAGCAGCAAAAGGAGTAGCGGGTCTAACAATGAGCAGTACTTC	CASSKRSSGSNNEQYF
TRBD1	NA	TRBJ1-6	TRBV7-2	TGTGCCAGCAGCTTAGGGACAGGGGGCGAGTCACCCCTCCACTTT	CASSLGTGGESPLHF
NA	few	TRBJ2-4	TRBV9	TGTGCCAGCAGCGTAGTTGGAGGGGGCATTAACATTCAGTACTTC	CASSVVGGGINIQYF
NA	NA	TRBJ2-5	TRBV29-1	TGCAGCGTTGTAGTACACATGGGAGAGACCCAGTACTTC	CSVVVHMGETQYF
NA	few	TRBJ1-1	TRBV19	TGTGCCAGTAGTTCTGGGGGCGGGTGGGACACTGAAGCTTTCTTT	CASSSGGGWDTEAFF
NA	few	TRBJ2-2	TRBV5-1	TGCGCCAGCAGCAATCCCGCACTAACCGGGGAGCTGTTTTTT	CASSNPALTGELFF
TRBD2	NA	TRBJ2-7	TRBV7-3	TGTGCCAGCAGCTTGAAAGCGGGAGGTGTATCCTACGAGCAGTACTTC	CASSLKAGGVSYEQYF
TRBD2	NA	TRBJ2-3	TRBV7-2	TGTGCCAGCAGCCCTGGACTAGCGGGAGGGTTTTATACGCAGTATTTT	CASSPGLAGGFYTQYF
TRBD2	NA	TRBJ2-7	TRBV7-2	TGTGCCAGCACCAGTTCTAGTGGCGGGAGCGAGCAGTACTTC	CASTSSSGGSEQYF
NA	NA	TRBJ2-7	TRBV15	TGTGCCACCAGCAGAGATGACGGCTCCTACGAGCAGTACTTC	CATSRDDGSYEQYF
TRBD1	NA	TRBJ1-2	TRBV28	TGTGCCACTCAGGACAGGGTCTTTGGCTACACCTTC	CATQDRVFGYTF
NA	few	TRBJ1-2	TRBV9	TGTGCCAGCCACGGGGGATTTGTCTATGGCTACACCTTC	CASHGGFVYGYTF
NA	few	TRBJ2-1	TRBV24-1	TGTGCCACCAGTTCGTGGGAGAGAGGCTACAATGAGCAGTTCTTC	CATSSWERGYNEQFF
NA	few	TRBJ2-1	TRBV9	TGTGCCAGCAGCGTAGACGAGGGAGGAAACGATGAGCAGTTCTTC	CASSVDEGGNDEQFF
NA	NA	TRBJ2-1	TRBV2	TGTGCCAGCAGTAACAGGGTCTCCTACAATGAGCAGTTCTTC	CASSNRVSYNEQFF
NA	NA	TRBJ2-7	TRBV12-3/TRBV12-4	TGTGCCAGCAGTTTGATCGCAGGGAATAATGAGCAGTACTTC	CASSLIAGNNEQYF
TRBD1	NA	TRBJ2-1	TRBV15	TGTGCCACCAGCTACAGAACAGGGGTCGACAATGAGCAGTTCTTC	CATSYRTGVDNEQFF
NA	few	TRBJ2-7	TRBV7-6	TGTGCCAGCAGCGTTGGGCAGATCTACGAGCAGTACTTC	CASSVGQIYEQYF
TRBD1	NA	TRBJ2-5	TRBV6-5	TGTGCCAGCAGTCCCCAGACAGGGGCGGGCAAAGAGACCCAGTACTTC	CASSPQTGAGKETQYF
NA	few	TRBJ2-7	TRBV12-3/TRBV12-4	TGTGCCAGCAGTCGTTCATTAGAGCAGTACTTC	CASSRSLEQYF
NA	NA	TRBJ2-5	TRBV12-5	TGTGCTAGTACGGCGCAAGAGACCCAGTACTTC	CASTAQETQYF
TRBD2	NA	TRBJ2-1	TRBV7-6	TGTGCCAGCAGCCCTCGACTAGCGGGAAGGGTGGCCTCCAATGGCTCCTACAATGAGCAGTTCTTC	CASSPRLAGRVASNGSYNEQFF
TRBD1	NA	TRBJ2-7	TRBV29-1	TGCGGCTCTAAGAACAGGGGGAAGAACGAGCAGTACTTC	CGSKNRGKNEQYF
TRBD1	NA	TRBJ2-2	TRBV24-1	TGTGCCACCAATGACAGGGGGACCGGGGAGCTGTTTTTT	CATNDRGTGELFF
NA	NA	TRBJ1-1	TRBV20-1	TGCAGTGCTAGAGATCCGGGGGCGAGGACTGAAGCTTTCTTT	CSARDPGARTEAFF
TRBD1	NA	TRBJ1-4	TRBV30	TGTGCCTGCCCCCAGGACAGGGGGCGAGAAAAACTGTTTTTT	CACPQDRGREKLFF
NA	few	TRBJ1-2	TRBV5-1	TGCGCCAGCAGCTTGGTGGGGAGACACTATGGCTACACCTTC	CASSLVGRHYGYTF
NA	NA	TRBJ2-7	TRBV4-1	TGCGCCAGCAGCCAAGATGGTCTTCGGGGAATTTCCTACGAGCAGTACTTC	CASSQDGLRGISYEQYF
NA	NA	TRBJ1-4	TRBV5-1	TGCGCCAGCAGCTTGGGGGTGACCTCAACTAATGAAAAACTGTTTTTT	CASSLGVTSTNEKLFF
NA	few	TRBJ2-5	TRBV7-2	TGTGCCAGCGGGCCCAGACTAGTCCAAGAGACCCAGTACTTC	CASGPRLVQETQYF
NA	NA	TRBJ2-2	TRBV9	TGTGCCAGCAGCGTAGCGGGGGGCGGGACCGGGGAGCTGTTTTTT	CASSVAGGGTGELFF
NA	few	TRBJ2-7	TRBV21-1	TGTGCCAGCCTGGTGGTAGCCAGCACCCTCACGTACGAGCAGTACTTC	CASLVVASTLTYEQYF
TRBD1	NA	TRBJ2-5	TRBV29-1	TGCAGCGTTATGCGCCGGGACAGACAAGAGACCCAGTACTTC	CSVMRRDRQETQYF
NA	NA	TRBJ2-7	TRBV6-6	TGTGCCAGCAGTGACGGGACAATCTACGAGCAGTACTTC	CASSDGTIYEQYF
NA	NA	TRBJ2-2	TRBV24-1	TGTGCCACCAGTGAACCGGACGGGAACACCGGGGAGCTGTTTTTT	CATSEPDGNTGELFF